The rows below give T cell receptor beta chains drawn from one sample of a study of blood T cells in healthy people across ages. From the 5' RACE reads, TCRdb called clonotypes with MiXCR, one entry per CDR3 protein. The repertoire holds over 1,300,000 distinct CDR3 sequences, with approximately 59% as singletons. The sample consisted of blood. The receptor source for this set is a man between 18 and 29 years old in good health. Each CDR3 is given with its conserved first and last residue. D genes are given only for firm matches. Clone size is given for some rows only: seen once, a few or many times, or a class if the clone is expanded.

J | D | V | size | CDR3 | DNA
TRBJ2-7 | TRBD2 | TRBV20-1 | - | CSAPGLAASSYEQYF | TGCAGTGCCCCGGGACTAGCGGCCAGCTCCTACGAGCAGTACTTC
TRBJ1-1 | TRBD1 | TRBV10-1 | - | CASSESMGQGRNTEAFF | TGCGCCAGCAGTGAGTCGATGGGACAGGGTAGGAACACTGAAGCTTTCTTT
TRBJ2-7 | - | TRBV20-1 | few | CSGRTRSIYEQYF | TGCAGTGGTCGGACCCGCTCCATCTACGAGCAGTACTTC
TRBJ2-7 | - | TRBV7-9 | - | CASSIQPRDGEQYF | TGTGCCAGCAGCATTCAGCCGAGGGACGGCGAGCAGTACTTC
TRBJ2-1 | - | TRBV20-1 | - | CSARVQFNEQFF | TGCAGTGCTAGAGTCCAGTTCAATGAGCAGTTCTTC
TRBJ1-1 | - | TRBV6-5 | - | CATNSGNTEAFF | TGTGCCACCAACTCTGGAAACACTGAAGCTTTCTTT
TRBJ2-7 | - | TRBV4-1 | few | CASSQVAGTPHYEQYF | TGCGCCAGCAGCCAAGTTGCCGGGACCCCTCACTACGAGCAGTACTTC
TRBJ2-3 | - | TRBV6-1 | - | CASSDAQGHGGPDTQYF | TGTGCCAGCAGTGATGCTCAGGGACACGGAGGACCAGATACGCAGTATTTT
TRBJ2-1 | - | TRBV11-2 | - | CASSLGRALYNEQFF | TGTGCCAGCAGCTTAGGCAGGGCTCTGTACAATGAGCAGTTCTTC
TRBJ2-5 | - | TRBV5-1 | - | CASSQFPEETQYF | TGCGCCAGCAGCCAGTTCCCAGAAGAGACCCAGTACTTC
TRBJ1-2 | - | TRBV6-6 | - | CASSAQGYYGYTF | TGTGCCAGCAGTGCTCAGGGTTACTATGGCTACACCTTC
TRBJ2-3 | - | TRBV4-1 | few | CASSPLGAARPTDTQYF | TGCGCCAGCAGCCCCCTCGGAGCGGCTCGCCCCACAGATACGCAGTATTTT
TRBJ2-2 | - | TRBV12-3/TRBV12-4 | - | CATRRQGNTGELFF | TGTGCCACCCGCCGGCAGGGGAACACCGGGGAGCTGTTTTTT
TRBJ2-1 | TRBD1 | TRBV29-1 | - | CSVETGVPYNGQFF | TGCAGCGTTGAAACAGGGGTTCCCTACAATGGGCAGTTCTTC
TRBJ2-7 | TRBD2 | TRBV5-1 | once | CASSLSRLAGGPTYEQYF | TGCGCCAGCAGCTTGTCTCGGCTAGCGGGGGGGCCGACCTACGAGCAGTACTTC
TRBJ2-1 | - | TRBV7-9 | - | CASSSPDRAYNEQFF | TGTGCCAGCAGCTCCCCCGACAGAGCCTACAATGAGCAGTTCTTC
TRBJ1-5 | - | TRBV5-1 | - | CASSLGGAVHQPQHF | TGCGCCAGCAGCTTGGGTGGGGCAGTCCATCAGCCCCAGCATTTT
TRBJ1-5 | - | TRBV27 | - | CASSLDHNQPQHF | TGTGCCAGCAGTTTAGACCACAATCAGCCCCAGCATTTT
TRBJ2-1 | - | TRBV7-2 | - | CASSLNAAGAAYNEQFF | TGTGCCAGCAGCTTAAATGCGGCGGGGGCCGCCTACAATGAGCAGTTCTTC
TRBJ1-1 | TRBD1 | TRBV7-2 | - | CASSRPGQGGTEAFF | TGTGCCAGCAGCCGACCGGGACAGGGTGGTACTGAAGCTTTCTTT
TRBJ2-7 | TRBD2 | TRBV6-1 | - | CASSPSLAGGQAHEQYF | TGTGCCAGCAGCCCCTCCCTAGCGGGGGGACAGGCCCACGAGCAGTACTTC
TRBJ2-2 | - | TRBV7-9 | - | CAVQERPGELFF | TGTGCCGTCCAGGAAAGGCCCGGGGAGCTGTTTTTT
TRBJ1-2 | - | TRBV3-1 | - | CASSQSGTMKLYGYTF | TGTGCCAGCAGCCAATCCGGGACAATGAAGCTCTATGGCTACACCTTC
TRBJ2-1 | - | TRBV3-1 | - | CASSPSDQGFNEQFF | TGTGCCAGCAGCCCGTCGGACCAGGGATTTAATGAGCAGTTCTTC
TRBJ1-4 | - | TRBV7-9 | few | CASSGQGNEKLFF | TGTGCCAGCAGCGGGCAGGGTAATGAAAAACTGTTTTTT
TRBJ2-5 | - | TRBV6-5 | few | CASSRAVVGQEPQYF | TGTGCCAGCAGTCGCGCTGTCGTGGGTCAAGAGCCCCAGTACTTC
TRBJ2-7 | TRBD1 | TRBV6-6 | few | CASSATGQGPYEQYF | TGTGCCAGCAGTGCCACGGGACAGGGACCCTACGAGCAGTACTTC
TRBJ1-1 | - | TRBV7-9 | - | CASSSAKIMTGNTEAFF | TGTGCCAGCAGCTCAGCAAAGATCATGACAGGGAACACTGAAGCTTTCTTT
TRBJ2-7 | - | TRBV20-1 | - | CSARSERDLPNEQYF | TGCAGTGCCAGGTCCGAACGGGACCTCCCCAACGAGCAGTACTTC
TRBJ1-2 | - | TRBV12-3/TRBV12-4 | - | CASSSSVPGDYGYTF | -
TRBJ2-7 | TRBD1 | TRBV6-5 | - | CASSFPGQPTYEQYF | TGTGCCAGCAGTTTTCCGGGACAGCCTACCTACGAGCAGTACTTC
TRBJ2-7 | - | TRBV20-1 | - | CSAGRYEQYF | TGCAGTGCGGGGAGGTACGAGCAGTACTTC
TRBJ2-6 | - | TRBV18 | - | CASSPMGTAISGANVLTF | TGTGCCAGCTCACCCATGGGGACGGCGATCTCTGGGGCCAACGTCCTGACTTTC
TRBJ2-7 | - | TRBV6-2/TRBV6-3 | - | CASSNRDGAYEQYF | TGTGCCAGCAGTAACCGGGACGGAGCCTACGAGCAGTACTTC
TRBJ2-1 | - | TRBV5-5 | - | CASSFKQGFYNEQFF | TGTGCCAGCAGCTTCAAACAGGGATTTTACAATGAGCAGTTCTTC
TRBJ2-3 | TRBD2 | TRBV9 | - | CASSLPPVTSGYTIDTQYF | TGTGCCAGCAGCCTACCGCCTGTGACTAGCGGGTACACCATCGATACGCAGTATTTT
TRBJ2-5 | - | TRBV5-1 | few | CASSLKAETQYF | TGCGCCAGCAGCTTGAAGGCCGAGACCCAGTACTTC
TRBJ1-2 | TRBD1 | TRBV11-2 | few | CASRMDRDYGYTF | TGTGCCAGCAGAATGGACAGGGACTATGGCTACACCTTC
TRBJ1-2 | TRBD1 | TRBV15 | - | CATSRENRGDGYTF | TGTGCCACCAGCAGAGAAAACAGGGGGGATGGCTACACCTTC
TRBJ1-4 | TRBD1 | TRBV12-3/TRBV12-4 | - | CASSSGQDHGKGEKLFF | TGTGCCAGCAGTTCCGGACAGGATCACGGGAAGGGTGAAAAACTGTTTTTT
TRBJ2-6 | - | TRBV7-6 | - | CASSFGGPGANVLTF | TGTGCCAGCAGCTTTGGGGGGCCTGGGGCCAACGTCCTGACTTTC
TRBJ2-6 | - | TRBV20-1 | many | CSARLGSGANVLTF | TGCAGTGCTAGATTGGGCTCTGGGGCCAACGTCCTGACTTTC
TRBJ2-4 | - | TRBV27 | few | CASSPIHGSVQYF | TGTGCCAGCAGCCCTATCCATGGCTCGGTTCAGTACTTC
TRBJ2-1 | TRBD1 | TRBV4-1 | - | CASSQYGQGGNVQFF | TGCGCCAGCAGCCAATATGGACAGGGGGGCAATGTGCAGTTCTTC
TRBJ2-7 | - | TRBV3-1 | - | CASSQDRGIYEQYF | TGTGCCAGCAGCCAAGATCGGGGGATTTACGAGCAGTACTTC
TRBJ2-1 | TRBD2 | TRBV20-1 | - | CSASGGGERFF | TGCAGTGCTAGCGGGGGGGGTGAGCGGTTCTTC
TRBJ1-2 | TRBD1 | TRBV6-1 | - | CASSQRQGAAYGYTF | TGTGCCAGCAGTCAGAGACAGGGGGCAGCGTATGGCTACACCTTC
TRBJ1-2 | - | TRBV29-1 | - | CSVEGVSYGYTF | TGCAGCGTTGAAGGGGTTTCCTATGGCTACACCTTC
TRBJ2-3 | - | TRBV10-3 | few | CAIRDADTQYF | TGTGCCATCAGGGATGCAGATACGCAGTATTTT
TRBJ2-7 | - | TRBV3-1 | once | CASSREIVAYEQYF | TGTGCCAGCAGCCGAGAGATAGTCGCGTACGAGCAGTACTTC
TRBJ2-7 | - | TRBV20-1 | - | CSARCSLSYEQYF | TGCAGTGCTAGGTGTAGCCTCTCCTACGAGCAGTACTTC
TRBJ2-7 | - | TRBV27 | - | CASSSGVPYEQYF | TGTGCCAGCAGTTCCGGGGTTCCCTACGAGCAGTACTTC
TRBJ1-4 | TRBD1 | TRBV20-1 | - | CSARRPRQGATNEKLFF | TGCAGTGCTAGGCGTCCACGACAGGGTGCAACTAATGAAAAACTGTTTTTT
TRBJ1-1 | - | TRBV29-1 | few | CSVEDRRRGGRAFF | TGCAGCGTTGAAGATCGTAGGCGCGGGGGGCGAGCTTTCTTT
TRBJ2-2 | TRBD2 | TRBV3-1 | - | CASSPGTSGRNTGELFF | TGTGCCAGCAGCCCCGGGACTAGCGGGAGGAATACCGGGGAGCTGTTTTTT
TRBJ2-5 | - | TRBV10-3 | - | CAISELGKETQYF | TGTGCCATCAGTGAGCTTGGGAAAGAGACCCAGTACTTC